This T cell receptor (beta chain) was profiled in a study of T-cell memory formation after mild COVID-19. Study conclusions and caveats: Confirmation was lacking for SARS-CoV-2 specificity of second-wave clones that peaked on day 37. The pre-infection memory compartment contained some responding clones, suggesting cross-reactive memory joined.

V was trimmed by 0 bases and J by 1 base, leaving 12 bases between them. From germline, CDR1 is LGHNA and CDR2 YNFKEQ. The CDR3 is 16 amino acids. A remark on this clonotype: Its cognate antigen is unknown.

TCR alpha and TCR beta cDNA libraries carrying sample barcodes and UMIs were produced by 5'RACE using constant-segment primers. A single record per CDR3 protein comes from TCRdb applying MiXCR to the 5' RACE reads. The table has fewer than 90,000 distinct CDR3 sequences, about 15% seen once. The source of this sequence is an adult woman who had mild COVID-19 (a few samples of this study predate the infection). Cell type and time point are not known. The rearrangement uses TRBV4-2 and TRBJ1-1; D is ambiguous. The sequencing input was PBMCs or a T cell subset sorted from them (not recorded which). The CDR3 sequence is CASSQEEGIPNTEAFF. CDR3 DNA sequence: TGTGCCAGCAGCCAAGAAGAGGGCATTCCGAACACTGAAGCTTTCTTT.